Below, 15 T cell receptor beta chains from the same sample are listed, as sequenced in a study of blood T cell repertoires in COVID-19 (dated by TCRdb to 2019 to 2021). The library was generated by the immunoSEQ multiplex PCR assay. The table comes from immuneACCESS by way of TCRdb, which keeps in-frame sequences with V and J called. Part of the clones is missing from these tables; in studies checked, under half for an unresolved V gene and the rest for unknown reasons. The sample contains over 250,000 clones, about 89% of them found a single time. The ten biggest clones cover less than 2.5% of the sample. Sequenced material: peripheral blood. The receptors were gathered from a man aged 50 to 59 with acute or convalescent COVID-19.

The chain uses TRBV12-3 or TRBV12-4 and TRBJ1-2; D may be TRBD1 (5 bases). This CDR3 is built from 12 residues. V lost 5 bases, J lost 5 bases, and 9 bases lay in between. CDR3 DNA: TGTGCCAGCAGTCAACGACAGTATGGCTACACCTTC. It translates to CASSQRQYGYTF.

The chain couples TRBV24-1 to TRBJ2-5; 11 bases line up with TRBD2. CDR3 length equals 15 residues. The germline CDR1 and CDR2 sequences are KGHDR and SFDVKD. The junction had 5 bases not matched to a gene; V was cut back by 4 bases and J by 5 bases. The CDR3, as DNA: TGTGCCACCAGTGACCCCACTAGCGGGGGTGAGACCCAGTACTTC. This translates into CATSDPTSGGETQYF.

The J gene is TRBJ2-7, the V gene TRBV5-1; tentative D call: TRBD1 (6 bases). This CDR3 is built from 18 residues. From germline, CDR1 is SGHRS and CDR2 YFSETQ. Trimming took 4 bases from V and 6 from J, leaving 29 bases between them. CDR3 residues: CASSTLVAQGPLGIEQYF. DNA of the CDR3: TGCGCCAGCAGCACCCTAGTGGCACAGGGTCCTCTCGGTATCGAGCAGTACTTC.

The V call is TRBV12-3 or TRBV12-4, the J call TRBJ1-5; no definite D call. The CDR3 is 13 amino acids. With 5 bases removed from V and 4 bases from J, the gap between germline ends came to 9 bases. The CDR3 bases are TGTGCCAGCAGTAACGGGTTGAATCAGCCCCAGCATTTT. Translation: CASSNGLNQPQHF.

The V gene is TRBV29-1, the J gene TRBJ1-2; D unresolved. Deletions cut 8 bases from V and 7 bases from J, with 8 bases between. Germline CDR1 is SQVTM and CDR2 is ANQGSEA. CDR3 length: 9 amino acids. Here the CDR3 DNA reads TGCAGCTCAGTAAGTGGCTACACCTTC. Protein sequence: CSSVSGYTF.

The chain uses TRBV7-8 and TRBJ2-5; 7 positions match TRBD1. This CDR3 comprises 14 residues. J lost 5 bases, V lost 4 bases, and 7 bases had no gene match. In germline, CDR1 is SGHVS, CDR2 FQNEAQ. CDR3 region: CASSWTGRGETQYF. Written as DNA, the CDR3 is TGTGCCAGCAGCTGGACAGGCCGAGGGGAGACCCAGTACTTC.

The chain uses TRBV5-6 and TRBJ2-3; possible D gene TRBD2, 6 bases. Deletions cut 6 bases from V and 6 bases from J, with 17 bases between. The CDR3 runs 14 residues. CDR1 is SGHDT, CDR2 YYEEEE, per germline. CDR3 in DNA: TGTGCCAGCATCTCGACTAGAGGCGGGGATACGCAGTATTTT. Residues: CASISTRGGDTQYF.

The chain uses TRBV6-6 and TRBJ1-4; TRBD1 might be the D (5 bases). V was clipped by 5 bases and J by 5 bases, with 12 bases between them. In germline, CDR1 is MNHNY, CDR2 SVGAGI (reference sequence). The CDR3 runs to 14 residues. CDR3: CASSPDRVNEKLFF. The DNA of the CDR3 is TGTGCCAGCAGTCCCGACAGAGTGAATGAAAAACTGTTTTTT.

The chain couples TRBV7-9 to TRBJ2-7; D is ambiguous. CDR3 length: 12 residues. Trimming shortened V by 0 bases and J by 6 bases, and 6 bases separated the two germline ends. CDR1 is SEHNR and CDR2 is FQNEAQ in the germline V gene (reference sequence). CDR3 sequence reads: CASSLAEPEQYF. The CDR3 DNA sequence: TGTGCCAGCAGCTTAGCGGAGCCCGAGCAGTACTTC.

The chain combines TRBV6-5 with TRBJ1-2; possibly TRBD1 for D (6 bases). V shed 2 bases and J shed 7 bases, with 17 bases lying between them. The CDR3 is made up of 15 amino acids. Germline V gives CDR1 MNHEY, CDR2 SVGAGI. CDR3 in DNA: TGTGCCAGCAGTTACACTGGGCAGGGGAATGTTGGCTACACCTTC. It translates to CASSYTGQGNVGYTF.

This chain connects TRBV7-3 to TRBJ1-1; weak D call: TRBD1 (6 bases). Deletions cut 4 bases from V and 5 bases from J, with 14 bases between. CDR3 length: 14 residues. CDR1 SGHTA and CDR2 FQGTGA come from the germline V gene. The CDR3 is CASSSDSGRTEAFF. CDR3 DNA sequence: TGTGCCAGCAGCTCGGACAGCGGTCGGACTGAAGCTTTCTTT.

This chain links TRBV5-1 with TRBJ1-6; D ambiguous. This CDR3 spans 13 amino acids. CDR1 is SGHRS, CDR2 YFSETQ, per germline. Trimming removed 0 bases from V and 10 bases from J, with 8 bases in between. The DNA for the CDR3 is TGCGCCAGCAGCTTGGAAGCCAACTCACCCCTCCACTTT. It translates to CASSLEANSPLHF.

On this clone itself: At one of its ends the junction is not consistent with the germline gene, which may arise from a read error. This chain connects TRBV7-3 to TRBJ1-5; possible D gene TRBD1, 6 bases. CDR1 is SGHTA, CDR2 FQGTGA, per germline. The CDR3 loop spans 13 amino acids. In DNA, the CDR3 is TGCCCGGTCAGGGGCTCCAGCAATCAGCCCCAGCATTTT. This sequence encodes CPVRGSSNQPQHF.

The V and J genes are TRBV19 and TRBJ1-6; a weak D match, TRBD1 (6 bases). The CDR3 is 16 amino acids. Germline V CDR1 and CDR2: LNHDA, SQIVND (reference sequence). V lost 3 bases, J lost 2 bases, and 11 bases lay in between. The CDR3 region is CASSIPRTAYNSPLHF. The CDR3 DNA is TGTGCCAGTAGTATTCCTCGGACAGCCTATAATTCACCCCTCCACTTT.

The rearrangement links TRBV5-1 to TRBJ2-2; 8 bases agree with TRBD1. In germline, CDR1 is SGHRS, CDR2 YFSETQ. The CDR3 covers 16 residues. Losses at the gene ends were 4 bases for V and 0 bases for J; bases not matched to a gene: 5. DNA of the CDR3: TGCGCCAGCAGCGTGACGGGACAGGCGAACACCGGGGAGCTGTTTTTT. Translation: CASSVTGQANTGELFF. The whole variable domain, filled in from reference TRBV5-1 and TRBJ2-2, reads KAGVTQTPRYLIKTRGQQVTLSCSPISGHRSVSWYQQTPGQGLQFLFEYFSETQRNKGNFPGRFSGRQFSNSRSEMNVSTLELGDSALYLCASSVTGQANTGELFFGEGSRLTVL.